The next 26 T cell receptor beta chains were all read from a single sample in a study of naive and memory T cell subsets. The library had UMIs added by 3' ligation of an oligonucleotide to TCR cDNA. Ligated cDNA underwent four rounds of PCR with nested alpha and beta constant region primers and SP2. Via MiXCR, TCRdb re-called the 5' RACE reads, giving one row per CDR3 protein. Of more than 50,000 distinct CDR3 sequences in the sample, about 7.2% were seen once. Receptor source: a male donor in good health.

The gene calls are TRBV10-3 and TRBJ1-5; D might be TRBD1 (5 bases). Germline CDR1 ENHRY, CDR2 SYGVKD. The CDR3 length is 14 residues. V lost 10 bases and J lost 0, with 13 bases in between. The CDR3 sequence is CATNTGDSNQPQHF. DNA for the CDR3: TGTGCCACGAATACAGGAGATAGCAATCAGCCCCAGCATTTT.

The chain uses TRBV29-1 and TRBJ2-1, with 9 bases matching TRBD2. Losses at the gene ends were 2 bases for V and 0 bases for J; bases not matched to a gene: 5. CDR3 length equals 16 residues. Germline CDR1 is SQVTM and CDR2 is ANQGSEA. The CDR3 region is CSVESPSGDSYNEQFF. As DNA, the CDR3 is TGCAGCGTTGAATCCCCTAGCGGGGACTCCTACAATGAGCAGTTCTTC.

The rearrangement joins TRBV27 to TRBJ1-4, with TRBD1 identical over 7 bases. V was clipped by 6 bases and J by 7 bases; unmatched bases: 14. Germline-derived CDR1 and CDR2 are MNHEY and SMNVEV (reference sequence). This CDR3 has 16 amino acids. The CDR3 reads CASSPLIGQEGEKLFF. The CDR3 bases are TGTGCCAGCAGCCCCCTCATCGGACAGGAGGGTGAAAAACTGTTTTTT. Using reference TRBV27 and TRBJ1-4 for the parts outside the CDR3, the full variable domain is EAQVTQNPRYLITVTGKKLTVTCSQNMNHEYMSWYRQDPGLGLRQIYYSMNVEVTDKGDVPEGYKVSRKEKRNFPLILESPSPNQTSLYFCASSPLIGQEGEKLFFGSGTQLSVL.

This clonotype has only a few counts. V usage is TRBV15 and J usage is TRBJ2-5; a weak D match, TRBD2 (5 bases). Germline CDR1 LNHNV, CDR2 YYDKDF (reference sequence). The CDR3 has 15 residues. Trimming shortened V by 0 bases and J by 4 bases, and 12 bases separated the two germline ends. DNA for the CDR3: TGTGCCACCAGCAGAGATTGGGGTGGAGGAGAGACCCAGTACTTC. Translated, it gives CATSRDWGGGETQYF.

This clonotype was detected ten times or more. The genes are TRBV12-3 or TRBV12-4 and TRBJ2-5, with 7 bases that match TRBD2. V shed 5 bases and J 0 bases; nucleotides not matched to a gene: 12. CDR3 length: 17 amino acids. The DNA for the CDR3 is TGTGCCAGCAGTCCCCCCCCTGGGGGGGGGAACCAAGAGACCCAGTACTTC. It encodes CASSPPPGGGNQETQYF.

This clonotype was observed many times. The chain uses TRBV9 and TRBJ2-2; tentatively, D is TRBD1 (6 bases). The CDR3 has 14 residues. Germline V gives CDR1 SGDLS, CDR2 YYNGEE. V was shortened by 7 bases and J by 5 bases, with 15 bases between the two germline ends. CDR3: CASGRQAVTGELFF. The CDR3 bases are TGTGCCAGCGGCCGACAGGCGGTAACCGGGGAGCTGTTTTTT.

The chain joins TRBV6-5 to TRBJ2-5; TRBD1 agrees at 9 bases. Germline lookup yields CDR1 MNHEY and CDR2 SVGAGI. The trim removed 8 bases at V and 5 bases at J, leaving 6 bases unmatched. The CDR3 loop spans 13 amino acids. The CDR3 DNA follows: TGTGCCAGCCGGGACAGGGTGTTCGAGACCCAGTACTTC. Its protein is CASRDRVFETQYF.

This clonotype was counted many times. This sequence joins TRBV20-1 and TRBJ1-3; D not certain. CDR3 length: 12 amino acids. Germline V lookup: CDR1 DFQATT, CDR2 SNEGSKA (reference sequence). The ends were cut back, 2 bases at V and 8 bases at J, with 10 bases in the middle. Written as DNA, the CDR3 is TGCAGTGCTAGACCTCCTGGGTACACCATATATTTT. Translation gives CSARPPGYTIYF.

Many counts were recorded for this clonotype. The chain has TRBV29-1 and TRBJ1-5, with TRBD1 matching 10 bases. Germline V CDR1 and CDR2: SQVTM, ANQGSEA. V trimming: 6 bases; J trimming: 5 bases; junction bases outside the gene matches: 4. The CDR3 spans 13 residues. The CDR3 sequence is CSVLDRGDQPQHF. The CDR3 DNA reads TGCAGCGTCTTGGACAGGGGGGATCAGCCCCAGCATTTT.

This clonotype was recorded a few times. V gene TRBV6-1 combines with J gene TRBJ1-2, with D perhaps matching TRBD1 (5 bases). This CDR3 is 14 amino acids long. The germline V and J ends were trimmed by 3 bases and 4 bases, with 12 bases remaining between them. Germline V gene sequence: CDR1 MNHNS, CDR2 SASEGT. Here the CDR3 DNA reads TGTGCCAGCAGTGATACGGCCGGGGCCTATGGCTACACCTTC. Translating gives CASSDTAGAYGYTF.

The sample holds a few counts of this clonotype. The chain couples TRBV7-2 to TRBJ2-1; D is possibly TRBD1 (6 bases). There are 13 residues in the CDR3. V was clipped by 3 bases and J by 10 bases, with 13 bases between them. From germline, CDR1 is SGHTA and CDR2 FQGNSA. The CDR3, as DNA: TGTGCCAGCAGCTTTGGAGAAGGGACAGAGCAGTTCTTC. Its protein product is CASSFGEGTEQFF.

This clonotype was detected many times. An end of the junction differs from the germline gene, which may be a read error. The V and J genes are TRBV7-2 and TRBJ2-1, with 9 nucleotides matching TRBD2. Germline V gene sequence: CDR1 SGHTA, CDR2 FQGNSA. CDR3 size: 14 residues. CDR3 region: CASSLAPPGLAKDF. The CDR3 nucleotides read TGTGCCAGCAGCTTAGCCCCGCCGGGACTAGCAAAGGACTTC.

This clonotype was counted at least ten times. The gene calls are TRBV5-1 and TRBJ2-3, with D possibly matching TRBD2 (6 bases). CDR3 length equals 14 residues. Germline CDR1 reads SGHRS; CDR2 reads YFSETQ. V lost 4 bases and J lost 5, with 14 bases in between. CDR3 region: CASSRTGALDTQYF. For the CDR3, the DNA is TGCGCCAGCAGCAGGACGGGAGCCTTAGATACGCAGTATTTT.

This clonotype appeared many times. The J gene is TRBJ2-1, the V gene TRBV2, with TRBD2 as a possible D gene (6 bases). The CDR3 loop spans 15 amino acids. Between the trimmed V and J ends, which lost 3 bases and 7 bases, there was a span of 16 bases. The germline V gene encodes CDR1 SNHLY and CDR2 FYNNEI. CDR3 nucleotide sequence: TGTGCCAGCAGTGACGGCGGCGGGGCCAAGAATGAGCAGTTCTTC. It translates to CASSDGGGAKNEQFF. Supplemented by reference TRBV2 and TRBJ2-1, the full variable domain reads EPEVTQTPSHQVTQMGQEVILRCVPISNHLYFYWYRQILGQKVEFLVSFYNNEISEKSEIFDDQFSVERPDGSNFTLKIRSTKLEDSAMYFCASSDGGGAKNEQFFGPGTRLTVL.

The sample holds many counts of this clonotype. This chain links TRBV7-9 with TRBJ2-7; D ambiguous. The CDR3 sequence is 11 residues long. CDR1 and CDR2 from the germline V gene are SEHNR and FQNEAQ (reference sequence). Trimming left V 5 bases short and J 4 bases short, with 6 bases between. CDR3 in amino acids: CASSDPYEQYF. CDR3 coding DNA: TGTGCCAGCAGCGACCCTTACGAGCAGTACTTC. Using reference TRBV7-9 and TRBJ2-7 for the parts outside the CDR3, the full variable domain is DTGVSQNPRHKITKRGQNVTFRCDPISEHNRLYWYRQTLGQGPEFLTYFQNEAQLEKSRLLSDRFSAERPKGSFSTLEIQRTEQGDSAMYLCASSDPYEQYFGPGTRLTVT.

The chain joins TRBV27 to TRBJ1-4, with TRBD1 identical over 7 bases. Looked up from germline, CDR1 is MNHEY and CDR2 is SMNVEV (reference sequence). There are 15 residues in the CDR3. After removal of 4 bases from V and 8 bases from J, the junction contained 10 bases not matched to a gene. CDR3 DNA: TGTGCCAGCAGTTACCAGGGAGGGGGCGGGGAAAAACTGTTTTTT. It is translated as CASSYQGGGGEKLFF.

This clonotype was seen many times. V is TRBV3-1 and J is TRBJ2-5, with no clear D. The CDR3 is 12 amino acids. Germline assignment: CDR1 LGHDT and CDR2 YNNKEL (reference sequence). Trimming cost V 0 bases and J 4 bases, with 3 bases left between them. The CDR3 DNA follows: TGTGCCAGCAGCCAAGAGGTAGAGACCCAGTACTTC. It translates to CASSQEVETQYF.

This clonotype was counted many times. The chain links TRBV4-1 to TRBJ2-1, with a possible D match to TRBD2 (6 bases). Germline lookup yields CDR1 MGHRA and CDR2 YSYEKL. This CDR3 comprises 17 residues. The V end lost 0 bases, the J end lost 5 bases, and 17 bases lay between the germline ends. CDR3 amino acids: CASSQDRGTSPNNEQFF. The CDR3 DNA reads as TGCGCCAGCAGCCAAGATCGCGGAACTAGCCCAAACAATGAGCAGTTCTTC.

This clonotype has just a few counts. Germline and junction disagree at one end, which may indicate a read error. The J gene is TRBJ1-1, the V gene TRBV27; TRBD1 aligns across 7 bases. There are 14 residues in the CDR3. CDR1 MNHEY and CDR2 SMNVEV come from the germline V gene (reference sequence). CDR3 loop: CTSSYQGVCTEAFF. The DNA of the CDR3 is TGCACCAGCAGTTACCAGGGGGTATGCACTGAAGCTTTCTTT.

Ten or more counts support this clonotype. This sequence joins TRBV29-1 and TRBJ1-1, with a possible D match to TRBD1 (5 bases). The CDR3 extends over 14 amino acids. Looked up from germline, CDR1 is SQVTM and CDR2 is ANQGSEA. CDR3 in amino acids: CAGAYGIMNTEAFF. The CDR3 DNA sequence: TGCGCCGGGGCTTATGGGATTATGAACACTGAAGCTTTCTTT.

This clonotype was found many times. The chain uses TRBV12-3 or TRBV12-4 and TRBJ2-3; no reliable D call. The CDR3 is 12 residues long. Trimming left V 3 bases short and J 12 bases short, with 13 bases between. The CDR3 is CASSFERVSQYF. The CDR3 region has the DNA TGTGCCAGCAGTTTCGAGCGTGTGTCTCAGTATTTT.

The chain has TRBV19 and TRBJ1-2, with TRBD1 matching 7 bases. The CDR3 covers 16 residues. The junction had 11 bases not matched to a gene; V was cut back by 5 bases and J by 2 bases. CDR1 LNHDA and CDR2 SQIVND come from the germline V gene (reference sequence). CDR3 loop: CASSVTSTGFNYGYTF. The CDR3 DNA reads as TGTGCCAGTAGTGTCACTTCGACAGGGTTCAACTATGGCTACACCTTC.

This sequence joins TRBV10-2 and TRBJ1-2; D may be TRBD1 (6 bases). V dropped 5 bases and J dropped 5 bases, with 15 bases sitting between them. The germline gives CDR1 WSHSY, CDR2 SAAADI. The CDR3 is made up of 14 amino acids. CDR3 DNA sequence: TGCGCCAGCAGTACCGGGGGGCCCGCTTATGGCTACACCTTC. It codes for CASSTGGPAYGYTF.

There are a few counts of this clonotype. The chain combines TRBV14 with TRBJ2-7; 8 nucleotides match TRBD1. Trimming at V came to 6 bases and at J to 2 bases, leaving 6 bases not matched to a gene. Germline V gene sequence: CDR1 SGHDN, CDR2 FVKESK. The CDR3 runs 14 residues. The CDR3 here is CASSSYRGAYEQYF. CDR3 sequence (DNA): TGTGCCAGCAGTTCTTACAGGGGGGCCTACGAGCAGTACTTC.

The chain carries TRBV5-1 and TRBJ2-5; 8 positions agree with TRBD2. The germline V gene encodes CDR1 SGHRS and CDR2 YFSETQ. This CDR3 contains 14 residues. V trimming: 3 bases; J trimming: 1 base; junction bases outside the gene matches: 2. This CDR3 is CASSSGGSQETQYF. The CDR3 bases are TGCGCCAGCAGCTCGGGAGGGAGCCAAGAGACCCAGTACTTC. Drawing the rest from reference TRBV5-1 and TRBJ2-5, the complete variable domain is KAGVTQTPRYLIKTRGQQVTLSCSPISGHRSVSWYQQTPGQGLQFLFEYFSETQRNKGNFPGRFSGRQFSNSRSEMNVSTLELGDSALYLCASSSGGSQETQYFGPGTRLLVL.

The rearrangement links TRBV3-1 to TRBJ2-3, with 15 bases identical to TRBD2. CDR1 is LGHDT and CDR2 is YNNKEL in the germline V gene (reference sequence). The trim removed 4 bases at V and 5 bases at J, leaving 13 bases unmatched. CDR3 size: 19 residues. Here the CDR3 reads CASSLKPGLAGGPGDTQYF. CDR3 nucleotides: TGTGCCAGCAGCCTAAAGCCCGGACTAGCGGGAGGGCCAGGAGATACGCAGTATTTT.